Below are 24 T cell receptor beta chains sequenced from a single sample in a study of CD8+ T cells in alopecia areata. The treatment here: oral pan-JAK inhibitor, 5-10 mg twice daily. RNA, once extracted, was reverse transcribed into cDNA for use as the sequencing template. Repertoires were generated with immunoSEQ multiplex PCR, while TCRdb's copy carries only in-frame clones and drops some. The sample includes roughly 120,000 clones, around 58% seen only once; the top ten take 25% to 35%. The sequencing here drew on CD8+ T cells sorted from blood, taken at week 4, from a patient treated with tofacitinib. These receptors all stem from a human donor with alopecia areata.

This chain joins TRBV30 and TRBJ2-3; 7 bases align to TRBD2. Germline CDR1 is GTSNPN and CDR2 is SVGIG (reference sequence). V shed 8 bases and J 5 bases; nucleotides not matched to a gene: 10. The CDR3 length is 13 residues. CDR3 bases: TGTGCCGGGTTTGCGGGGGTATTAGATACGCAGTATTTT. Translated: CAGFAGVLDTQYF. The entire variable domain, with the rest obtained from reference TRBV30 and TRBJ2-3, is as follows: SQTIHQWPATLVQPVGSPLSLECTVEGTSNPNLYWYRQAAGRGLQLLFYSVGIGQISSEVPQNLSASRPQDRQFILSSKKLLLSDSGFYLCAGFAGVLDTQYFGPGTRLTVL.

J is TRBJ2-7 and V is TRBV2, with a weak D call TRBD2 (5 bases). The germline gives CDR1 SNHLY, CDR2 FYNNEI. V was pared by 4 bases and J by 0 bases, with 13 bases between. The CDR3 sequence is 15 residues long. CDR3 sequence (DNA): TGTGCCAGCAGTGTCACCAGCGGCTCCTCCTACGAGCAGTACTTC. Its translation: CASSVTSGSSYEQYF.

The genes are TRBV29-1 and TRBJ1-2; 7 bases line up with TRBD1. V was pared by 6 bases and J by 4 bases, with 8 bases of the junction left unmatched. The CDR3 runs to 13 residues. Germline V CDR1 and CDR2: SQVTM, ANQGSEA. CDR3 in amino acids: CSVATGTVYGYTF. CDR3 nucleotides: TGCAGCGTGGCGACCGGGACAGTCTATGGCTACACCTTC.

With respect to this clone: Within the sample, other DNA sequences also encode this same CDR3. The chain is built from TRBV18 and TRBJ1-1, with D perhaps matching TRBD1 (5 bases). Germline V CDR1 and CDR2: KGHSH, LQKENI. Between the trimmed V and J ends, which lost 3 bases and 1 base, there was a span of 9 bases. The CDR3 runs 14 residues. CDR3 in amino acids: CASSPQGGNTEAFF. DNA of the CDR3: TGTGCCAGCTCACCTCAGGGAGGGAACACTGAAGCTTTCTTT.

Only a few counts were recorded for this clone. CDR3 residues: CSVEEEWTGRHNEQFF. The CDR3 DNA reads TGCAGCGTTGAAGAGGAGTGGACAGGGAGGCACAATGAGCAGTTCTTC. The gene calls are TRBV29-1 and TRBJ2-1, with 8 bases fitting TRBD1. The CDR3 has 16 amino acids. Trimming cost V 0 bases and J 5 bases; bases outside gene matches: 9. Germline CDR1 SQVTM, CDR2 ANQGSEA.

This clone occurred once. The genes are TRBV5-1 and TRBJ2-7; perhaps TRBD1 as D (5 bases). The germline V and J ends were trimmed by 4 bases and 1 base, with 18 bases remaining between them. This CDR3 has 16 amino acids. The germline CDR1 and CDR2 sequences are SGHRS and YFSETQ. Here the CDR3 reads CASSPKLNRRSYEQYF. CDR3 in DNA: TGCGCCAGCAGCCCGAAATTAAACAGGAGATCCTACGAGCAGTACTTC.

V gene TRBV5-1 combines with J gene TRBJ2-7; D gene uncertain. The CDR3 is 12 residues long. V was clipped by 2 bases and J by 3 bases, with 6 bases between them. The germline CDR1 and CDR2 sequences are SGHRS and YFSETQ. The CDR3 sequence: CASSFSGYEQYF. The CDR3 nucleotides are TGCGCCAGCAGCTTCTCGGGCTACGAGCAGTACTTC.

There are a few counts of this clone. V gene TRBV30 combines with J gene TRBJ2-3, with D maybe TRBD2 (5 bases). V was pared by 0 bases and J by 0 bases, with 10 bases between. The CDR3 is 15 residues long. Germline V lookup: CDR1 GTSNPN, CDR2 SVGIG (reference sequence). The CDR3 coding sequence is TGTGCCTGGAGTGTACTAGGGCTAAGCACAGATACGCAGTATTTT. Translating it yields CAWSVLGLSTDTQYF.

The chain employs TRBV5-6 and TRBJ2-5, with D perhaps assigned TRBD1 or TRBD2 (5 bases each). The V gene's germline CDR1 is SGHDT and CDR2 YYEEEE. The germline V and J ends were trimmed by 6 bases and 1 base, with 16 bases remaining between them. The CDR3 has 15 amino acids. Here the CDR3 reads CASTVVRDPQETQYF. The CDR3 bases are TGTGCCAGCACCGTAGTGAGGGACCCCCAAGAGACCCAGTACTTC. Combining the CDR3 with reference TRBV5-6 and TRBJ2-5 gives the whole variable domain DAGVTQSPTHLIKTRGQQVTLRCSPKSGHDTVSWYQQALGQGPQFIFQYYEEEERQRGNFPDRFSGHQFPNYSSELNVNALLLGDSALYLCASTVVRDPQETQYFGPGTRLLVL.

The sample holds a few counts of this clone. As DNA, the CDR3 is TGTGCCAGCAGTTTGATTGGAGCACCCGGGACAGGTTATCAGCCCCAGCATTTT. Translated: CASSLIGAPGTGYQPQHF. The genes are TRBV27 and TRBJ1-5, with 8 positions matching TRBD1. The germline gives CDR1 MNHEY, CDR2 SMNVEV (reference sequence). The CDR3 is 18 amino acids. V shed 3 bases and J 5 bases; nucleotides not matched to a gene: 15.

The chain joins TRBV29-1 to TRBJ2-2; D gene ambiguous. The germline V gene has CDR1 SQVTM and CDR2 ANQGSEA. Trimming took off 1 base at V and 6 bases at J, with 9 bases between the two ends. The CDR3 spans 13 residues. CDR3 sequence reads: CSVEGIWPGELFF. The CDR3 nucleotides read TGCAGCGTTGAAGGGATTTGGCCCGGGGAGCTGTTTTTT.

This clone showed up many times. This sequence joins TRBV7-8 and TRBJ2-2, with a weak D call TRBD1 (6 bases). The CDR3 extends over 15 amino acids. V was clipped by 5 bases and J by 5 bases, with 15 bases between them. Germline V lookup: CDR1 SGHVS, CDR2 FQNEAQ. CDR3: CASSLSGTQTGELFF. The CDR3 DNA reads TGTGCCAGCAGCCTATCCGGGACACAGACCGGGGAGCTGTTTTTT.

The CDR3 DNA reads as TGTGCCAGCAGTGATTCAAACAGGGGACGCCTCGAGCAGTACTTC. Protein: CASSDSNRGRLEQYF. This chain joins TRBV6-1 and TRBJ2-7, with 7 positions matching TRBD1. The ends lost 3 bases at V and 6 bases at J; junction bases unmatched: 11. Germline-derived CDR1 and CDR2 are MNHNS and SASEGT. This CDR3 has 15 residues.

CDR3 amino acids: CASSHRGAQTEKLFF. CDR3 coding DNA: TGTGCCAGCAGCCACCGGGGAGCCCAGACGGAAAAACTGTTTTTT. The V call is TRBV27, the J call TRBJ1-4; D call uncertain. From germline, CDR1 is MNHEY and CDR2 SMNVEV (reference sequence). Trimming pared 6 bases from V and 8 bases from J, leaving 19 bases between. The CDR3 covers 15 residues.

This clone occurred a few times. The chain couples TRBV28 to TRBJ2-3, with 13 positions matching TRBD2. V dropped 4 bases and J dropped 6; count of bases not matched to a gene: 1. Germline values: CDR1 MDHEN, CDR2 SYDVKM. The CDR3 is 14 residues long. CDR3 in amino acids: CASSWTSGGDTQYF. The DNA of the CDR3 is TGTGCCAGCAGTTGGACTAGCGGGGGTGATACGCAGTATTTT.

This clone was observed a few times. J is TRBJ2-3 and V is TRBV6-5; 11 positions agree with TRBD1. Germline CDR1 reads MNHEY; CDR2 reads SVGAGI. The CDR3 runs to 15 residues. Losses at the gene ends were 7 bases for V and 3 bases for J; bases not matched to a gene: 6. In nucleotides, the CDR3 is TGTGCCAGCAAGCCGGGACAGGGGGATACAGATACGCAGTATTTT. It translates to CASKPGQGDTDTQYF.

The rearrangement links TRBV30 to TRBJ2-5, with D hard to call. Trimming pared 3 bases from V and 5 bases from J, leaving 16 bases between. This CDR3 has 14 amino acids. Germline V gene sequence: CDR1 GTSNPN, CDR2 SVGIG (reference sequence). The CDR3 reads CAWSAVAVYETQYF. The CDR3 DNA sequence: TGTGCCTGGAGCGCGGTGGCAGTGTACGAGACCCAGTACTTC.

This clone came up a few times. The CDR3 nucleotides read TGTGCCAGCAGAGAACAGGGAGGAGGTCTAGCCAAAAACATTCAGTACTTC. Amino acids: CASREQGGGLAKNIQYF. The V and J genes are TRBV2 and TRBJ2-4; the D call may be TRBD1 or TRBD2 (6 bases each). Trimming stripped 6 bases from V and 0 bases from J, with 18 bases between. This CDR3 is 17 amino acids long. CDR1 and CDR2 from the germline V gene are SNHLY and FYNNEI.

The J gene is TRBJ1-4, the V gene TRBV5-6; D ambiguous. The ends were cut back, 4 bases at V and 0 bases at J, with 10 bases in the middle. Germline V gives CDR1 SGHDT, CDR2 YYEEEE. The CDR3 is 15 residues long. This chain's CDR3 is CASSTSIATNEKLFF. The CDR3 DNA reads as TGTGCCAGCAGCACGTCGATTGCAACTAATGAAAAACTGTTTTTT.

This chain links TRBV7-2 with TRBJ2-5; D not certain. Germline V lookup: CDR1 SGHTA, CDR2 FQGNSA. The CDR3 covers 11 residues. V lost 2 bases and J 2 bases, leaving 0 bases between the germline ends. The CDR3 nucleotides are TGTGCCAGCAGCTTACAAGAGACCCAGTACTTC. Its protein product is CASSLQETQYF.

The chain has TRBV9 and TRBJ2-7, with TRBD1 matching over 7 bases. This CDR3 is built from 14 residues. V lost 3 bases, J lost 0 bases, and 3 bases stayed unmatched. Germline assignment: CDR1 SGDLS and CDR2 YYNGEE. The CDR3 is CASSGGTASYEQYF. The DNA for the CDR3 is TGTGCCAGCAGCGGAGGGACAGCCTCCTACGAGCAGTACTTC.

V is TRBV5-1 and J is TRBJ2-7; TRBD1 might be the D (6 bases). V was cut by 0 bases and J by 9 bases, with 10 bases left in between. Germline V CDR1 and CDR2: SGHRS, YFSETQ. The CDR3 extends over 12 amino acids. The DNA of the CDR3 is TGCGCCAGCAGCTTGGCAGGGGACGGGCAGTACTTC. Amino acids: CASSLAGDGQYF.

The chain has TRBV30 and TRBJ1-2, with 7 bases aligning to TRBD1. Germline V gene lookup returns CDR1 GTSNPN and CDR2 SVGIG (reference sequence). The CDR3 covers 16 residues. The V segment lost 0 bases and the J segment 1 base; nucleotides outside the gene matches: 8. The CDR3 region is CAWSVPRDSHNYGYTF. CDR3 DNA: TGTGCCTGGAGTGTACCCCGGGACAGCCATAACTATGGCTACACCTTC.

The chain couples TRBV29-1 to TRBJ1-2; tentatively, D is TRBD1 (6 bases). The CDR3 has 15 amino acids. Germline V gene data show CDR1 as SQVTM and CDR2 as ANQGSEA. Trimming stripped 5 bases from V and 2 bases from J, with 18 bases between. In nucleotides, the CDR3 is TGCAGCGTTCTTCCGACCGGGGACACCAACTATGGCTACACCTTC. Its translation: CSVLPTGDTNYGYTF.